The entry that follows covers one TCR beta chain sequence. Its antigen is unidentified. The CDR3 contains 14 residues. V dropped 5 bases and J dropped 1 base, with 12 bases sitting between them. Germline CDR1 MGHRA, CDR2 YSYEKL. This sample is part of a study of molecular identifiers for immune sequencing clone quantification. Regarding the study as a whole: Whereas clones above 20 RNA copies held under 1% of naive-cell molecules, they held over 98% of effector molecules.

Preparation methods for the bulk TCR libraries were those previously described, with listed TCR primers. TCRdb processed the PCR reads anew with MiXCR; each CDR3 protein has one entry. The sample includes roughly 630,000 distinct CDR3 sequences, about 25% of them seen just once. This chain connects TRBV4-1 to TRBJ2-7, with D unclear. The receptor was isolated from a human donor in good health. Some libraries in this study had Jurkat cell RNA spiked in. Sequenced input: naive CD8+ T cells from blood, with Jurkat cell RNA spiked in. Noted subset: FACS-sorted CD8+CD4-CCR7+CD45RA+ naive T cells. The CDR3 region is CASSSDPRSYEQYF. For the CDR3, the DNA is TGCGCCAGCAGCTCAGATCCCCGTTCCTACGAGCAGTACTTC.